This T cell receptor (beta chain) was observed in a study of blood T cell repertoires in COVID-19 (TCRdb year 2020). Broadly, across the study: The collaborator samples originated in the United States, Italy and Spain and spanned the acute and convalescent phases of COVID-19. The sample metadata nearly always contained a de-identified subject ID, COVID-19 status, age in years and sex. A freely available public database, intended as a resource for researchers studying the immune response to SARS-CoV-2, is where the repertoires were released. The samples were drawn from the first 160 participants of the ongoing ImmuneRACE study and from some 1,300 subjects provided by 6 global collaborators. Where HLA class I and class II types were available, the types were taken from metadata supplied by the sample provider, not from assay-based typing. The dataset comprised deeply sampled blood TCRbeta repertoires from subjects exposed to, actively infected with, or recovered from COVID-19. The material from the prospective study consisted of cDNA or gDNA derived from T cells, B-cell-depleted T cells, or PBMCs. The paper as a whole reports these results and caveats: Clinical and demographic metadata were provided uncurated, with the amount varying by source and participant.

Each collaborating institution followed its own protocols to collect whole blood in K2EDTA tubes. For TCRbeta analysis, collaborators shipped samples as frozen whole blood, isolated PBMCs, or DNA extracted from either of those sample types. A word on this clone: Its antigen is currently not known. No clone much larger than this one lies a single base away; base qualities are absent.

TCRbeta CDR3 regions were amplified from genomic DNA by means of the immunoSEQ Assay, a bias-controlled multiplex PCR. As for the authors' bioinformatics: Nucleated cell counts per sample were estimated from amplification of reference gene primers within the assay. To quantify the absolute abundance of each unique TCRbeta CDR3 rearrangement, sequence reads were collapsed and filtered. For each sample, productive Simpson clonality was calculated by taking the square root of Simpson's diversity index across productive rearrangements. Held by TCRdb, this immuneACCESS table contains in-frame sequences only and omits some clones. Under half of the omission traces to an unresolved V gene where checked; the cause of the rest is unknown. V, J and clone size reflect that table, while D and trimming were determined from the DNA. This sample lists 100,000 to 150,000 clones; 85% were detected once. The top ten hold over 25% of the sample.

The sample comprised peripheral blood. This TCR came from an elderly woman with acute or convalescent COVID-19.

The nucleotide sequence is TGTGCCAGCAGCCAAGCAGCGGGACAGGGCGGGAATTCACCCCTCCACTTT. It encodes CASSQAAGQGGNSPLHF. The sequence links TRBV3-1 (or the pseudogene TRBV3-2) to TRBJ1-6, and TRBD1 aligns with 9 junction nucleotides. V is pruned by 1 base and J by 7 bases, leaving 8 bases of the junction without a gene match. For CDR1 and CDR2, the germline V gene (reference sequence) lists LGHDT and YNNKEL. The CDR3 measures 17 amino acids from cysteine to phenylalanine. The retained sequence is limited to the CDR3, 51 bases, with the frame set at the first base.